The rows below give T cell receptor beta chains drawn from one sample of a study of Ad26.COV2.S vaccination and SARS-CoV-2 variants. TCRdb keeps only in-frame clones here, not all; method: immunoSEQ multiplex PCR. The repertoire includes 500,000 or so clones, roughly 89% of them detected once, and about 2.4% sits in the top ten. The sequencing here drew on peripheral blood, taken in a trial of Ad26.COV2.S vaccine versus placebo. These receptors were taken from a person between 18 and 59 years old who received the Ad26.COV2.S COVID-19 vaccine or a placebo. The CDR3 runs from the conserved cysteine through the conserved F or W. D genes are given only for firm matches. Clone size, where shown, is once, few, many, or a class for clones that have expanded.

size: NA; D: TRBD1; J: TRBJ2-5; V: TRBV4-3; CDR3: CASSQDSRQGVQTQYF; DNA: TGCGCCAGCAGCCAAGACTCGCGGCAGGGGGTACAGACCCAGTACTTC
size: NA; D: TRBD1; J: TRBJ1-2; V: TRBV7-9; CDR3: CASSLVGGGYTF; DNA: TGTGCCAGCAGCTTAGTAGGGGGCGGCTACACCTTC
size: NA; D: NA; J: TRBJ2-3; V: TRBV29-1; CDR3: CSVDRGADTQYF; DNA: TGCAGCGTTGACAGGGGAGCAGATACGCAGTATTTT
size: NA; D: NA; J: TRBJ2-5; V: TRBV12-3/TRBV12-4; CDR3: CASSNQGNQYF; DNA: TGTGCCAGCAGTAATCAGGGAAACCAGTACTTC
size: NA; D: NA; J: TRBJ2-2; V: TRBV7-2; CDR3: CASSYRAYTGELFF; DNA: TGTGCCAGCAGCTACCGGGCCTACACCGGGGAGCTGTTTTTT
size: few; D: TRBD2; J: TRBJ2-1; V: TRBV19; CDR3: CASKASGVNEQFF; DNA: TGTGCCAGTAAGGCTAGCGGGGTCAATGAGCAGTTCTTC
size: NA; D: TRBD1; J: TRBJ2-1; V: TRBV6-5; CDR3: CASSSRTGKAYNEQFF; DNA: TGTGCCAGCAGTTCCCGGACAGGGAAGGCCTACAATGAGCAGTTCTTC
size: NA; D: NA; J: TRBJ1-3; V: TRBV7-9; CDR3: CASTSWLGLSGNTIYF; DNA: TGTGCCAGCACTTCCTGGTTAGGCCTCTCTGGAAACACCATATATTTT
size: NA; D: NA; J: TRBJ2-5; V: TRBV4-3; CDR3: CASSQRLDQETQYF; DNA: TGCGCCAGCAGCCAAAGACTAGATCAAGAGACCCAGTACTTC
size: NA; D: NA; J: TRBJ2-3; V: TRBV12-5; CDR3: CASGFSNTPTDTQYF; DNA: TGTGCTAGTGGTTTCAGCAACACACCCACGGATACGCAGTATTTT
size: NA; D: NA; J: TRBJ1-4; V: TRBV13; CDR3: CASSLAGRRTNEKLFF; DNA: TGTGCCAGCAGCTTAGCCGGACGGAGAACTAATGAAAAACTGTTTTTT
size: NA; D: TRBD1; J: TRBJ2-5; V: TRBV28; CDR3: CASSLFSGTGQETQYF; DNA: TGTGCCAGCAGTTTATTTTCCGGGACAGGGCAGGAGACCCAGTACTTC
size: NA; D: NA; J: TRBJ2-1; V: TRBV15; CDR3: CATRDSGGGKSSYNEQFF; DNA: TGTGCCACCCGCGACAGTGGTGGCGGGAAGAGCTCCTACAATGAGCAGTTCTTC
size: NA; D: NA; J: TRBJ1-1; V: TRBV12-3/TRBV12-4; CDR3: CSSGLRNTEAFF; DNA: TGCTCTTCGGGACTGCGAAACACTGAAGCTTTCTTT
size: NA; D: TRBD1; J: TRBJ2-1; V: TRBV7-9; CDR3: CASSRGQAIYNEQFF; DNA: TGTGCCAGCAGCCGAGGACAGGCGATCTACAATGAGCAGTTCTTC
size: NA; D: NA; J: TRBJ1-6; V: TRBV5-1; CDR3: CASSFRDIRSPLHF; DNA: TGCGCCAGCAGCTTCCGGGATATACGTTCACCCCTCCACTTT
size: NA; D: NA; J: TRBJ1-1; V: TRBV19; CDR3: CASSIRGGRPEAFF; DNA: TGTGCCAGTAGTATAAGGGGCGGTCGACCTGAAGCTTTCTTT
size: NA; D: NA; J: TRBJ2-7; V: TRBV4-3; CDR3: CASSQDQGRGYEQYF; DNA: TGCGCCAGCAGCCAAGATCAGGGGCGCGGGTACGAGCAGTACTTC
size: NA; D: TRBD1; J: TRBJ1-3; V: TRBV4-2; CDR3: CASSQDDREGNTIYF; DNA: TGTGCCAGCAGCCAAGATGACAGGGAAGGGAACACCATATATTTT
size: NA; D: TRBD1; J: TRBJ1-1; V: TRBV5-5; CDR3: CASSSRTGPPDTEAFF; DNA: TGTGCCAGCAGTTCTCGGACAGGGCCACCAGACACTGAAGCTTTCTTT
size: NA; D: NA; J: TRBJ1-2; V: TRBV19; CDR3: CASSIDAIYGYTF; DNA: TGTGCCAGTAGTATAGATGCTATCTATGGCTACACCTTC
size: NA; D: NA; J: TRBJ1-4; V: TRBV3-1/TRBV3-2; CDR3: CASSQDYGGSNEKLFF; DNA: TGTGCCAGCAGCCAAGATTACGGAGGGTCTAATGAAAAACTGTTTTTT
size: NA; D: NA; J: TRBJ2-3; V: TRBV5-8; CDR3: CASSVSTDTQYF; DNA: TGTGCCAGCAGCGTTAGCACAGATACGCAGTATTTT
size: NA; D: TRBD1; J: TRBJ2-1; V: TRBV19; CDR3: CASSILMPTVGTGGNEQFF; DNA: TGTGCCAGTAGTATTCTAATGCCGACGGTGGGGACAGGGGGGAATGAGCAGTTCTTC
size: NA; D: NA; J: TRBJ1-1; V: TRBV27; CDR3: CASSGMNTEAFF; DNA: TGTGCCAGCAGTGGGATGAACACTGAAGCTTTCTTT
size: NA; D: NA; J: TRBJ1-5; V: TRBV7-2; CDR3: CASSLDQSLKF; DNA: TGTGCCAGCAGCTTAGATCAGAGTTTGAAGTTT
size: NA; D: NA; J: TRBJ2-2; V: TRBV6-5; CDR3: CASSYFPPRRVRELFF; DNA: TGTGCCAGCAGTTACTTCCCGCCCAGGCGCGTCCGGGAGCTGTTTTTT
size: NA; D: NA; J: TRBJ1-1; V: TRBV7-9; CDR3: CASSFGHLEAFF; DNA: TGTGCCAGCAGCTTCGGACATCTCGAAGCTTTCTTT
size: NA; D: NA; J: TRBJ2-3; V: TRBV5-1; CDR3: CASSPLLAGSTDTQYF; DNA: TGCGCCAGCAGCCCACTCCTGGCCGGTAGCACAGATACGCAGTATTTT
size: NA; D: NA; J: TRBJ2-2; V: TRBV24-1; CDR3: CATSDFTAPNTGELFF; DNA: TGTGCCACCAGTGATTTTACAGCCCCGAACACCGGGGAGCTGTTTTTT
size: NA; D: TRBD2; J: TRBJ2-1; V: TRBV5-4; CDR3: CASSSLAGGYNEQFF; DNA: TGTGCCAGCAGCTCCCTAGCGGGAGGTTACAATGAGCAGTTCTTC
size: NA; D: TRBD1; J: TRBJ1-2; V: TRBV7-9; CDR3: CASSPWDSNYGYTF; DNA: TGTGCCAGCAGCCCTTGGGACAGCAACTATGGCTACACCTTC
size: NA; D: TRBD2; J: TRBJ2-1; V: TRBV6-5; CDR3: CASGRTSGDNEQFF; DNA: TGTGCCAGCGGGCGGACTAGCGGGGACAATGAGCAGTTCTTC
size: NA; D: NA; J: TRBJ2-3; V: TRBV7-2; CDR3: CASSAYTDTQYF; DNA: TGTGCCAGCAGCGCTTACACAGATACGCAGTATTTT
size: NA; D: NA; J: TRBJ2-7; V: TRBV29-1; CDR3: CSVGKGLTYEQYF; DNA: TGCAGCGTTGGCAAAGGTCTGACCTACGAGCAGTACTTC
size: NA; D: TRBD1; J: TRBJ1-3; V: TRBV18; CDR3: CASSPGQGNSGNTIYF; DNA: TGTGCCAGCTCACCGGGACAGGGAAATTCTGGAAACACCATATATTTT